The 10 T cell receptor beta chains in this list originate from one sample, sequenced in a study of blood T cell repertoires in COVID-19. The repertoire was sequenced with immunoSEQ multiplex PCR; TCRdb's copy has only in-frame clones and lacks some. The sample has fewer than 450,000 clones; approximately 88% are singletons. Sequencing was carried out using peripheral blood. Receptors originate from a woman aged 50 to 60 with COVID-19, enrolled during active disease.

The chain recombines TRBV7-7 with TRBJ2-1; TRBD1 agrees at 7 bases. V dropped 1 base and J dropped 4; count of bases not matched to a gene: 1. Germline values: CDR1 SSHAT, CDR2 FNYEAQ (reference sequence). There are 14 residues in the CDR3. The CDR3 region is CASSLGGQYNEQFF. CDR3 nucleotide sequence: TGTGCCAGCAGCTTAGGGGGACAGTACAATGAGCAGTTCTTC.

The J gene is TRBJ2-2, the V gene TRBV19, with TRBD1 identical over 9 bases. The CDR3 is made up of 15 amino acids. The ends lost 4 bases at V and 7 bases at J; junction bases unmatched: 7. Germline V CDR1 and CDR2: LNHDA, SQIVND (reference sequence). The CDR3 DNA reads TGTGCCAGTAGTAGACGGACAGGGGCGGACGGGGAGCTGTTTTTT. Encoded protein: CASSRRTGADGELFF.

V and J are TRBV6-5 and TRBJ2-7, with 8 bases lining up with TRBD1. V dropped 5 bases and J dropped 3; count of bases not matched to a gene: 6. CDR1 MNHEY and CDR2 SVGAGI come from the germline V gene. This CDR3 spans 14 amino acids. CDR3 sequence reads: CASSNRGDLYEQYF. CDR3 sequence (DNA): TGTGCCAGCAGTAACAGGGGGGACCTCTACGAGCAGTACTTC.

This rearrangement joins TRBV19 to TRBJ2-3; TRBD1 aligns across 7 bases. V shed 3 bases, J shed 4 bases, and the junction held 7 bases outside the gene matches. This CDR3 is 15 amino acids long. Germline CDR1 and CDR2: LNHDA and SQIVND (reference sequence). CDR3 amino acids: CASSIRAGGADTQYF. The CDR3 nucleotides are TGTGCCAGTAGTATTCGGGCAGGGGGTGCAGATACGCAGTATTTT.

Turning to this clone: The sample carries other DNA sequences with the same CDR3. This chain links TRBV6-5 with TRBJ1-2, with 8 bases identical to TRBD1. In germline, CDR1 is MNHEY, CDR2 SVGAGI. The CDR3 runs to 15 residues. V lost 2 bases and J lost 7; bases outside the gene matches: 9. The CDR3 reads CASSYLRQGISGYTF. CDR3 nucleotides: TGTGCCAGCAGTTACCTCCGACAGGGGATTTCTGGCTACACCTTC.

This chain connects TRBV27 to TRBJ2-3, with 8 bases matching TRBD1. There are 16 residues in the CDR3. The germline CDR1 and CDR2 sequences are MNHEY and SMNVEV (reference sequence). The V segment lost 5 bases and the J segment 3 bases; nucleotides outside the gene matches: 10. CDR3 amino acids: CASSRRTGIRTDTQYF. The CDR3 DNA reads TGTGCCAGCAGTCGACGGACAGGGATACGAACAGATACGCAGTATTTT.

V is TRBV7-2 and J is TRBJ2-3, with D maybe TRBD2 (6 bases). Germline assignment: CDR1 SGHTA and CDR2 FQGNSA. The V end was cut by 2 bases, the J end by 2 bases, with 14 bases between. This CDR3 is built from 16 residues. The CDR3 sequence is CASSLNSGASTDTQYF. The CDR3 region has the DNA TGTGCCAGCAGCTTAAATTCGGGAGCATCCACAGATACGCAGTATTTT.

The table lists this clone with a count of one. The rearrangement joins TRBV5-1 to TRBJ1-1, with D possibly TRBD1 on 5 matching bases. V gave up 9 bases and J gave up 2 bases, with 20 bases separating them. The germline gives CDR1 SGHRS, CDR2 YFSETQ. CDR3 length: 15 amino acids. The CDR3 loop is CATRLGGGENTEAFF. The DNA for the CDR3 is TGCGCCACCCGCCTCGGGGGAGGGGAAAACACTGAAGCTTTCTTT.

The chain carries TRBV24-1 and TRBJ2-6, with D tentatively TRBD1 (6 bases). Deletions cut 7 bases from V and 2 bases from J, with 8 bases between. The CDR3 runs 14 residues. Per the germline V gene, CDR1 is KGHDR and CDR2 is SFDVKD. CDR3 DNA: TGTGCCACCAGCAGGGGTACTGGGGCCAACGTCCTGACTTTC. Translation: CATSRGTGANVLTF.

This chain links TRBV7-6 with TRBJ1-2, with 8 bases aligning to TRBD1. CDR1 SGHVS and CDR2 FNYEAQ come from the germline V gene. Unmatched junction bases numbered 3, after V lost 4 bases and J lost 8 bases. The CDR3 totals 12 residues. CDR3 sequence: CASSSYRGGYTF. The CDR3 DNA reads TGTGCCAGCAGCTCCTACAGGGGGGGCTACACCTTC. The variable domain in full, with the rest retrieved from reference TRBV7-6 and TRBJ1-2, is GAGVSQSPRYKVTKRGQDVALRCDPISGHVSLYWYRQALGQGPEFLTYFNYEAQQDKSGLPNDRFSAERPEGSISTLTIQRTEQRDSAMYRCASSSYRGGYTFGSGTRLTVV.